This note documents a single TCR beta chain sequence. PCR employed 60 Vbeta and 13 Jbeta primers. Clones were read by immunoSEQ multiplex PCR, and TCRdb kept only the in-frame ones, dropping some. The sample has 170,000 or so clones, 84% seen once; the top ten hold 4% to 6%. This CDR3 contains 13 residues. Looked up from germline, CDR1 is SGHRS and CDR2 is YFSETQ. The ends lost 4 bases at V and 8 bases at J; junction bases unmatched: 6. This entry is derived from a study of cytomegalovirus exposure and HLA in healthy donors. Looking at the study overall: Early on, a data release was issued that held approximately 92 million unique TCRs from HLA-typed donors.

The sample consisted of PBMCs. This receptor was taken from a girl aged 10-17 years in good health and CMV-seropositive. The chain joins TRBV5-1 to TRBJ1-2; 9 positions agree with TRBD1. The CDR3 sequence is CASSVGQGYGYTF. DNA of the CDR3: TGCGCCAGCAGCGTCGGACAGGGGTACGGCTACACCTTC.